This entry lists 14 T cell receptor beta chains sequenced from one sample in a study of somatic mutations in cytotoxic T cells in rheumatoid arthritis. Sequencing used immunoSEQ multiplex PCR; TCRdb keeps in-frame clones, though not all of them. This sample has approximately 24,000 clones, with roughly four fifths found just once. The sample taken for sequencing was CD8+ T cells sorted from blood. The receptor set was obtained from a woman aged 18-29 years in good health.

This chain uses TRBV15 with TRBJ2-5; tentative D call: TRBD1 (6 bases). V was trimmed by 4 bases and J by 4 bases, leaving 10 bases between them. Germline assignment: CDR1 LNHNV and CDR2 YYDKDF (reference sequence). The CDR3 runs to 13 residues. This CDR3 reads CATSMTGRETQYF. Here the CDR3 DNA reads TGTGCCACCAGCATGACAGGTCGAGAGACCCAGTACTTC.

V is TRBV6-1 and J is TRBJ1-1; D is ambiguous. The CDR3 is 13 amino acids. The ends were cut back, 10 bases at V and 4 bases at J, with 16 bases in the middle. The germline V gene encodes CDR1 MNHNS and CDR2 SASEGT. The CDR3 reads CAKDGRGSTEAFF. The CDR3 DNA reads TGTGCCAAGGACGGCAGAGGGTCCACTGAAGCTTTCTTT.

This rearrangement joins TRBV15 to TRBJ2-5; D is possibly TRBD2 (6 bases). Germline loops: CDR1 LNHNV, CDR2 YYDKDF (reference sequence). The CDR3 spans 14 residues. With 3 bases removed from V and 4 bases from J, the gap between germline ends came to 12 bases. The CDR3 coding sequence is TGTGCCACCAGCAGGGCGGGATCCAGAGAGACCCAGTACTTC. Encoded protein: CATSRAGSRETQYF.

The DNA for the CDR3 is TGCGCCAGCAGCACGACCGGGACAGGGGGCTCGAATGAGCAGTTCTTC. Translated, it gives CASSTTGTGGSNEQFF. The J gene is TRBJ2-1, the V gene TRBV5-1; 12 bases are a match to TRBD1. V lost 4 bases, J lost 7 bases, and 9 bases stayed unmatched. The CDR3 totals 16 residues. Germline V CDR1 and CDR2: SGHRS, YFSETQ. Full variable domain (outside the CDR3, taken from reference TRBV5-1 and TRBJ2-1): KAGVTQTPRYLIKTRGQQVTLSCSPISGHRSVSWYQQTPGQGLQFLFEYFSETQRNKGNFPGRFSGRQFSNSRSEMNVSTLELGDSALYLCASSTTGTGGSNEQFFGPGTRLTVL.

CDR3 DNA sequence: TGTGCCAGCAGGTCCCCGCCAGCCGATGAGCAGTTCTTC. Its protein product is CASRSPPADEQFF. This chain links TRBV11-2 with TRBJ2-1; D is unresolved. The germline V and J ends were trimmed by 6 bases and 8 bases, with 14 bases remaining between them. Germline loops: CDR1 SGHAT, CDR2 FQNNGV. The CDR3 has 13 amino acids.

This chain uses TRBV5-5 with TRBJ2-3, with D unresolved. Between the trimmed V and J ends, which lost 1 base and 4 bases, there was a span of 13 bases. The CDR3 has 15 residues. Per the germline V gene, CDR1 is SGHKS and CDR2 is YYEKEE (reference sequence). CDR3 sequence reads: CASSLWAEVPDTQYF. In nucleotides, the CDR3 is TGTGCCAGCAGCTTGTGGGCAGAGGTGCCAGATACGCAGTATTTT.

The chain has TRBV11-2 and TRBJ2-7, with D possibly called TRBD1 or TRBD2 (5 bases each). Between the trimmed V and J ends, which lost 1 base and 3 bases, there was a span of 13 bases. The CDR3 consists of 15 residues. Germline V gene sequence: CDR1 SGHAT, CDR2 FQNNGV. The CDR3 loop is CASSLAAGTYYEQYF. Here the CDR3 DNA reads TGTGCCAGCAGCTTAGCGGCAGGGACCTACTACGAGCAGTACTTC. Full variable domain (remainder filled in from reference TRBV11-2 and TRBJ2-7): EAGVAQSPRYKIIEKRQSVAFWCNPISGHATLYWYQQILGQGPKLLIQFQNNGVVDDSQLPKDRFSAERLKGVDSTLKIQPAKLEDSAVYLCASSLAAGTYYEQYFGPGTRLTVT.

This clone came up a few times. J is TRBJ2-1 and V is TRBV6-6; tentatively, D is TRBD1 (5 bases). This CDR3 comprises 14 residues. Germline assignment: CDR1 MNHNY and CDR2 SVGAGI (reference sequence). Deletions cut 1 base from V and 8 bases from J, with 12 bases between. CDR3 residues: CASSYLTDRDEQFF. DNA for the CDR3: TGTGCCAGCAGTTACTTGACAGATCGCGATGAGCAGTTCTTC.

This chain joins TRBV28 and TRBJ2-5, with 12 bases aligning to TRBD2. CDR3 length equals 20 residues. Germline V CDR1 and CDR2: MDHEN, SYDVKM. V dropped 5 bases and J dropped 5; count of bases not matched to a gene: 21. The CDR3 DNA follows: TGTGCCAGCAGTGCCTCGGGGGACATTGGACTAGCGGGAATCGGTGAGACCCAGTACTTC. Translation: CASSASGDIGLAGIGETQYF.

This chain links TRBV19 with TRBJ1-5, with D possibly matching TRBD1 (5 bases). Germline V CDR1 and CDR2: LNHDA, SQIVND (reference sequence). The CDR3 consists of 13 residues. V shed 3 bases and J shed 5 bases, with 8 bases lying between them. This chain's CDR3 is CASSMGGYQPQHF. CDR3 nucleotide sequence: TGTGCCAGTAGTATGGGGGGGTATCAGCCCCAGCATTTT.

CDR3 nucleotides: TGTGCCAGCAGTCCTACCGATGAGCAAGAGACCCAGTACTTC. It translates to CASSPTDEQETQYF. The chain has TRBV28 and TRBJ2-5; D is unresolved. Looked up from germline, CDR1 is MDHEN and CDR2 is SYDVKM. The V and J ends lost 5 bases and 2 bases respectively, with 12 bases between them. The CDR3 has 14 amino acids.

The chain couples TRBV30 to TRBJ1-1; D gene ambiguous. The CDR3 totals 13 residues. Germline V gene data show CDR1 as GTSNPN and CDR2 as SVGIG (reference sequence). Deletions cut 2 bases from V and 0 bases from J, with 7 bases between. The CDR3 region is CAWSPKMNTEAFF. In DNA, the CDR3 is TGTGCCTGGAGTCCAAAGATGAACACTGAAGCTTTCTTT.

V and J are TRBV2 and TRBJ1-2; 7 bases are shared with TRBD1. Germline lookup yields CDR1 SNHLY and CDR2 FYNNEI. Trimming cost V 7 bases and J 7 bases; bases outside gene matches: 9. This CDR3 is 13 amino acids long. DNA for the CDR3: TGTGCCAGCAACCCAGGGGGGGCGTCTGGCTACACCTTC. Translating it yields CASNPGGASGYTF.

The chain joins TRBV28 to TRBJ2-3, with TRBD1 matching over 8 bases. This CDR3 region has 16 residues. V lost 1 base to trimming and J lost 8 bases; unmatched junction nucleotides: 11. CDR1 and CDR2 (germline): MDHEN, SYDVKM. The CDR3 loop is CASSLFDRGQFATQYF. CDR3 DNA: TGTGCCAGCAGTTTATTTGACAGGGGACAGTTCGCTACGCAGTATTTT.